This TCR beta chain stems from a study of T cells in Graves' hyperthyroidism and ophthalmopathy (dated by TCRdb to the late 2010s). About the full investigation: A discovery cohort of about a hundred patients, 43 with Graves' ophthalmopathy and 57 with stable Graves' hyperthyroidism, was used to find distinguishing TCR V-J signatures. Thyroid tissue and blood T-cell repertoires from about six Graves' hyperthyroidism patients were also compared in the study. After blood sampling, hyperthyroidism patients were treated with methimazole at a starting dose of 30 mg daily, and ophthalmopathy patients were treated with high-dose intravenous methylprednisolone. According to the paper, TCR Vbeta CDR3 sequencing was carried out on 135 peripheral blood samples, which came from 40 to 45 ophthalmopathy, roughly 75 hyperthyroidism and about 17 progressor patients. The roughly 90 discovery patients were divided at random into training and test sets in a 7:3 ratio. Whether ophthalmopathy could be predicted prospectively was tested in an independent validation cohort made up of some 20 hyperthyroidism patients plus 17 patients who later progressed to ophthalmopathy.

The TCR beta CDR3 regions were amplified from RNA transcripts. The first round of RT-PCR for the TCR CDR3 was performed with the HTBI primer set and the Qiagen OneStep RT-PCR kit. The libraries were constructed in a second round of multiplex PCR and then size-selected and purified. The libraries were sequenced on an Illumina HiSeq2000 using paired-end 100 bp reads. In the paper's pipeline: Raw data were processed with SOAPnuke, discarding reads with adapters, uncalled bases, mean Phred below 15, or no exact constant-primer or identifier match. COPE v1.2.5 was used to merge the high-quality paired reads, and each unique nucleotide sequence was defined as a clonotype. MiTCR v1.1 was used to align clonotypes to the IMGT TRBV, TRBD and TRBJ reference segments. The analysis was restricted to V-J combinations with a frequency above 0.0001, which together covered approximately 99% of the repertoires. A TCS score was defined as the ratio of F50 (clonal expansion) to E x V (chaos), with BLOSUM62-based TCRdist applied between CDR3 peptides within each V-J. Welch's t-statistics and random forest reduced several hundred V-J features to under 15, which were used in a naive Bayes classifier (R e1071). TCRdb's own reprocessing of the public reads used fastp at Q25 and MiXCR and kept productive beta chains. A single entry per CDR3 protein holds the most common genes and DNA from its merged rows. The V and J calls were not made by the authors but by TCRdb's processing. The sample has about 560,000 distinct CDR3 sequences on record, around 45% of them singletons. Clones ranked in the top ten supply nearly 8.5% of the sample.

Findings and caveats that apply to the study as a whole: Blood samples also contained most of the expanded thyroid clonotypes (frequency above 0.001), which suggests that blood repertoires may reflect thyroid immune responses. In validation, progression to ophthalmopathy was predicted by the model with more than 65% sensitivity and 72% to 85% specificity, a median of 6.5 months before onset. Sample size was not statistically predetermined, and blinding of investigators to group allocation was not performed. A model built on a 13 V-J signature distinguished ophthalmopathy from stable hyperthyroidism, reaching about 88% sensitivity and about 81% specificity in cross-validation and 80%/75% in testing.

To note about this clonotype: What antigen it recognizes has not been identified. The sample holds no much larger clone one base away, and base qualities are not on file.

Stable Graves' hyperthyroidism was defined as no progression to ophthalmopathy during 18 months of follow-up. The hyperthyroidism patients were between 18 and 65 years old and newly diagnosed, with a disease duration of less than 2 months. Patients with uncontrolled infections, other autoimmune diseases, pregnancy or lactation were excluded. Diagnoses were established on the basis of clinical symptoms, serum thyroxine and TRAb, thyroid ultrasound, and orbital computed tomography. Trizol reagent was used to extract total RNA, and RNA quality was then checked on an Agilent 2100 Bioanalyzer. Reading the germline V gene (reference sequence) gives CDR1 DFQATT and CDR2 SNEGSKA. Relative to germline, V is 3 bases shorter and J is 4 bases shorter, with 12 bases between their ends. From the cysteine through the phenylalanine, the CDR3 covers 14 amino acids. The read is trimmed to its CDR3 DNA, 42 bases read in frame from base 1.

The sample comprised peripheral blood or thyroid tissue (not recorded which). The rearranged chain carries TRBV20-1 and TRBJ2-2, with TRBD2 perhaps the D gene, on 5 matching bases. The receptor was isolated from a woman in her late teens or twenties with Graves' hyperthyroidism. Donor details come from another sample of the same person, matched by shared clones. The nucleotide sequence reads as follows: TGCAGTGCTAGTCCGACCCGGGGCACCGGGGAGCTGTTTTTT. Translation gives CSASPTRGTGELFF.